Following are 19 T cell receptor beta chains from one sample sequenced in a study of response to subunit inactivated influenza vaccine. TCRdb passed the RT-PCR reads through MiXCR, listing each CDR3 protein once. The sample shows around 600,000 distinct CDR3 sequences, around 11% of them seen only once. In addition, the sample was reused for a study of T cells expressing NK-cell markers. From that report: Synthesis of TCR beta cDNA relied on 5'RACE template switching carrying UMIs.

The sample consisted of PBMCs from blood, taken on the day of vaccination. The receptors stem from a man aged 45-60 years who received an inactivated influenza vaccine.

This clonotype has ten or more counts. The chain carries TRBV20-1 and TRBJ2-3; 8 nucleotides match TRBD2. Germline lookup yields CDR1 DFQATT and CDR2 SNEGSKA (reference sequence). The CDR3 runs 13 residues. Unmatched junction bases numbered 2, after V lost 5 bases and J lost 1 base. The CDR3 loop is CSAAGGGTDTQYF. CDR3 nucleotide sequence: TGCAGTGCTGCCGGGGGGGGCACAGATACGCAGTATTTT.

This clonotype occurred many times. The chain carries TRBV28 and TRBJ2-1; TRBD1 matches 7 bases. The germline V gene has CDR1 MDHEN and CDR2 SYDVKM. The junction had 11 bases not matched to a gene; V was cut back by 7 bases and J by 8 bases. This CDR3 is built from 14 residues. The CDR3 sequence is CASTTPTGTDEQFF. As DNA, the CDR3 is TGTGCCAGCACCACCCCGACAGGGACGGATGAGCAGTTCTTC. Complete variable domain (other parts from reference TRBV28 and TRBJ2-1): DVKVTQSSRYLVKRTGEKVFLECVQDMDHENMFWYRQDPGLGLRLIYFSYDVKMKEKGDIPEGYSVSREKKERFSLILESASTNQTSMYLCASTTPTGTDEQFFGPGTRLTVL.

CDR3 bases: TGTGCCACCAGCAGAGATAGGGGGCTCTACACCTTC. Protein sequence: CATSRDRGLYTF. V gene TRBV15 combines with J gene TRBJ1-2; TRBD1 matches 7 bases. CDR3 size: 12 residues. With V trimmed by 0 bases and J by 10 bases, 2 bases remained unmatched. CDR1 is LNHNV and CDR2 is YYDKDF in the germline V gene (reference sequence). The full variable domain, with the rest looked up from reference TRBV15 and TRBJ1-2, is DAMVIQNPRYQVTQFGKPVTLSCSQTLNHNVMYWYQQKSSQAPKLLFHYYDKDFNNEADTPDNFQSRRPNTSFCFLDIRSPGLGDTAMYLCATSRDRGLYTFGSGTRLTVV.

There are a few counts of this clonotype. The CDR3 DNA sequence: TGTGCCAGCAGCCGGACAGGGGGACCCACAGATACGCAGTATTTT. This encodes CASSRTGGPTDTQYF. The chain carries TRBV7-9 and TRBJ2-3; 10 bases align to TRBD1. Germline-derived CDR1 and CDR2 are SEHNR and FQNEAQ (reference sequence). The V and J ends lost 5 bases and 2 bases, in that order; junction bases with no gene match: 4. This CDR3 is built from 15 residues.

This clonotype was detected only a few times. This chain's CDR3 is CASSLADRGLTYEQYF. The CDR3 DNA is TGTGCCAGCAGTCTCGCGGACAGGGGACTGACCTACGAGCAGTACTTC. The V and J genes are TRBV12-3 or TRBV12-4 and TRBJ2-7, with TRBD1 identical over 9 bases. The length of the CDR3 is 16 residues. The ends lost 5 bases at V and 2 bases at J; junction bases unmatched: 10.

This clonotype was picked up many times. V gene TRBV3-1 combines with J gene TRBJ2-1, with D unresolved. V lost 4 bases and J 0 bases, leaving 16 bases between the germline ends. CDR3 length: 17 amino acids. Germline CDR1 and CDR2: LGHDT and YNNKEL (reference sequence). The CDR3 DNA reads as TGTGCCAGCAGCCGACTTGCGGCTCCGAGCTCCTACAATGAGCAGTTCTTC. Translating gives CASSRLAAPSSYNEQFF.

As to this clonotype: The junction differs from germline at one of its ends, possibly a read error. The chain couples TRBV20-1 to TRBJ2-5, with 7 nucleotides matching TRBD1. This CDR3 is 12 amino acids long. Germline V gene sequence: CDR1 DFQATT, CDR2 SNEGSKA (reference sequence). The CDR3 here is CSARTGQVTQYF. In DNA form, the CDR3 reads TGCAGTGCTAGGACAGGGCAAGTGACCCAGTACTTC.

The chain carries TRBV7-2 and TRBJ2-7, with no clear D. Germline CDR1 is SGHTA and CDR2 is FQGNSA. Trimming removed 4 bases from V and 2 bases from J, with 15 bases in between. The CDR3 is 15 residues long. CDR3 region: CASSSVGQTAYEQYF. The CDR3 DNA sequence: TGTGCCAGCAGCTCGGTAGGCCAGACCGCCTACGAGCAGTACTTC.

The V gene is TRBV7-2, the J gene TRBJ2-7; 8 bases agree with TRBD2. The CDR3 length is 15 residues. V shed 4 bases, J shed 3 bases, and the junction held 8 bases outside the gene matches. Looked up from germline, CDR1 is SGHTA and CDR2 is FQGNSA. The CDR3 region is CASSSAHSGVYEQYF. CDR3 in DNA: TGTGCCAGCAGCTCGGCCCATAGCGGGGTCTACGAGCAGTACTTC. The full variable domain, in which reference TRBV7-2 and TRBJ2-7 provide the parts outside the CDR3, is GAGVSQSPSNKVTEKGKDVELRCDPISGHTALYWYRQSLGQGLEFLIYFQGNSAPDKSGLPSDRFSAERTGGSVSTLTIQRTQQEDSAVYLCASSSAHSGVYEQYFGPGTRLTVT.

The gene calls are TRBV24-1 and TRBJ2-7; D is ambiguous. The CDR3 runs 14 residues. Looked up from germline, CDR1 is KGHDR and CDR2 is SFDVKD. Trimming stripped 3 bases from V and 4 bases from J, with 12 bases between. CDR3: CATSDTDRTYEQYF. The CDR3 DNA is TGTGCCACCAGTGATACGGACCGCACTTACGAGCAGTACTTC.

The rearrangement links TRBV6-1 to TRBJ2-5; D not certain. CDR1 is MNHNS and CDR2 is SASEGT in the germline V gene. The V end lost 8 bases, the J end lost 6 bases, and 19 bases lay between the germline ends. This CDR3 is built from 14 residues. The CDR3 sequence: CASDWSFPSQTQYF. For the CDR3, the DNA is TGTGCCAGCGATTGGAGTTTCCCCTCCCAGACCCAGTACTTC.

This clonotype was counted between two and nine times. V usage is TRBV7-2 and J usage is TRBJ1-6; TRBD1 might be the D (6 bases). Trimming took off 5 bases at V and 5 bases at J, with 13 bases between the two ends. CDR1 is SGHTA, CDR2 FQGNSA, per germline. The CDR3 contains 15 residues. In DNA, the CDR3 is TGTGCCAGCAGCCCCTCGGGGGGCGATAATTCACCCCTCCACTTT. Its translation: CASSPSGGDNSPLHF.

This clonotype was observed a handful of times. V is TRBV29-1 and J is TRBJ2-3, with 8 bases lining up with TRBD1. The CDR3 covers 13 residues. Per the germline V gene, CDR1 is SQVTM and CDR2 is ANQGSEA. With 7 bases clipped from V and 2 bases from J, the junction kept 5 bases outside the gene matches. The DNA for the CDR3 is TGCAGCGGTGCGGACAGGGCCACAGATACGCAGTATTTT. This translates into CSGADRATDTQYF.

This clonotype was counted only a few times. V gene TRBV20-1 combines with J gene TRBJ2-3, with D possibly TRBD1 on 7 matching bases. Germline CDR1 is DFQATT and CDR2 is SNEGSKA (reference sequence). The CDR3 has 15 amino acids. V lost 7 bases, J lost 2 bases, and 19 bases lay in between. CDR3 sequence (DNA): TGCAGTGTCGGAGGGACAGCTGTAGACACAGATACGCAGTATTTT. Its protein is CSVGGTAVDTDTQYF.

J is TRBJ1-5 and V is TRBV7-4, with 9 bases identical to TRBD1. CDR1 and CDR2 (germline): SGHVT, SQSDAQ. V shed 4 bases, J shed 3 bases, and the junction held 7 bases outside the gene matches. The length of the CDR3 is 16 residues. The DNA for the CDR3 is TGTGCCAGCAGCTACCGGGACAGGGTCCCCAATCAGCCCCAGCATTTT. Amino acid sequence: CASSYRDRVPNQPQHF.

The J gene is TRBJ2-5, the V gene TRBV24-1, with D maybe TRBD1 (8 bases). CDR1 KGHDR and CDR2 SFDVKD come from the germline V gene. The CDR3 runs 15 residues. Trimming left V 4 bases short and J 4 bases short, with 15 bases between. The CDR3 sequence is CATSDTTGEGETQYF. The CDR3, as DNA: TGTGCCACCAGTGACACGACAGGGGAGGGAGAGACCCAGTACTTC.

This clonotype was seen more than once but under ten times. The V and J genes are TRBV4-3 and TRBJ2-2; no clear D. V lost 0 bases and J 6 bases, leaving 23 bases between the germline ends. CDR1 and CDR2 from the germline V gene are LGHNA and YSLEER. CDR3 length equals 19 residues. In nucleotides, the CDR3 is TGCGCCAGCAGCCAAGAAACCCGGATACAAACCCTTAGGTCCGGGGAGCTGTTTTTT. This sequence encodes CASSQETRIQTLRSGELFF.

The V call is TRBV5-1, the J call TRBJ2-2; D gene unclear. Germline-derived CDR1 and CDR2 are SGHRS and YFSETQ. The CDR3 sequence is 14 residues long. Trimming removed 6 bases at V and 0 bases at J, with 9 bases between. The CDR3 here is CASISPANTGELFF. The CDR3 region has the DNA TGCGCCAGCATATCCCCTGCGAACACCGGGGAGCTGTTTTTT.

This clonotype has a handful of counts. The chain has TRBV7-2 and TRBJ2-3; 10 positions match TRBD1. The CDR3 covers 16 residues. Unmatched junction bases numbered 13, after V lost 8 bases and J lost 5 bases. Per germline, CDR1 SGHTA and CDR2 FQGNSA. The CDR3 protein is CASLLHPGTGVDTQYF. The CDR3 nucleotides read TGTGCCAGCTTACTCCACCCCGGGACAGGGGTAGATACGCAGTATTTT.